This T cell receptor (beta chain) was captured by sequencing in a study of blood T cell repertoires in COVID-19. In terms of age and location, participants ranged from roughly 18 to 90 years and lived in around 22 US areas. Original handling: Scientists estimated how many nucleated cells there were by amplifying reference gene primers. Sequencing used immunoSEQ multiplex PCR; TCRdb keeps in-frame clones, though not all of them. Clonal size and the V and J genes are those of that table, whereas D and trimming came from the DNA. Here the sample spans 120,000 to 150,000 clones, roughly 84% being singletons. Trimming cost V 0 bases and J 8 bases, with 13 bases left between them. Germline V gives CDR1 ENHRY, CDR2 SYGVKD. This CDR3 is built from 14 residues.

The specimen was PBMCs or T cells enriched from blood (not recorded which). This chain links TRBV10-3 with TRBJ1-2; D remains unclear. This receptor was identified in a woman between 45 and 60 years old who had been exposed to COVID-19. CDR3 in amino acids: CAISESGGVGGYTF. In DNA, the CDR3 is TGTGCCATCAGTGAGTCGGGAGGAGTAGGAGGCTACACCTTC.